What follows is one T cell receptor (beta chain) and its context. The source of the sample is a study of identical twins. TCRdb analysed the 5' RACE reads with MiXCR anew, one entry per CDR3 protein. Of approximately 220,000 distinct CDR3 sequences in the sample, roughly 10% were seen once. The CDR3 spans 14 residues. CDR1 is SGHNT, CDR2 YYREEE, per germline (reference sequence). The V gene lost 1 base and the J gene lost 1 base, with 8 bases spanning the gap. The chain employs TRBV5-4 and TRBJ1-2; no definite D call. This TCR came from a woman under 30 in good health. The sample taken for sequencing was memory (CD45RO+) T cells sorted from blood. The CDR3 here is CASSLKANNYGYTF. The CDR3 nucleotides read TGTGCCAGCAGCTTGAAGGCCAATAACTATGGCTACACCTTC.